The 10 T cell receptor beta chains below were found in one sample sequenced in a study of T cell clonality in common variable immunodeficiency. The method was immunoSEQ multiplex PCR; TCRdb's version includes in-frame clones alone and lacks a portion of them. The sample yields 35,000 to 55,000 clones, without any singletons. Sequenced material: peripheral blood mononuclear cells. The receptors here all came from a person aged 18-69 years in good health.

This clone has just a few counts. The DNA ends 3 residues before the CDR3 does, and the rest of the CDR3 is filled in from the germline J gene. The V and J genes are TRBV20-1 and TRBJ1-2; 9 bases agree with TRBD1. The CDR3 covers 17 residues. V was pared by 2 bases and J by 3 bases, with 13 bases of the junction left unmatched. Looked up from germline, CDR1 is DFQATT and CDR2 is SNEGSKA (reference sequence). CDR3 bases read: TGCAGTGCTAGACCCCGGGGGACAGGGAGAAGGTACTATGGC. It encodes CSARPRGTGRRYYG. The entire CDR3 protein reads CSARPRGTGRRYYGYTF.

Worth noting for this clone: Read data end 3 residues before the CDR3 end; the end is taken from the germline J gene. The V call is TRBV7-8, the J call TRBJ1-2; tentative D call: TRBD1 (5 bases). The CDR3 extends over 15 amino acids. The V end was cut by 5 bases, the J end by 1 base, with 14 bases between. From germline, CDR1 is SGHVS and CDR2 FQNEAQ. The CDR3 DNA, read in part, is TGTGCCAGCAGCCTTTCAGGGTCTGGTAACTATGGC. Amino acids: CASSLSGSGNYG. The complete CDR3 sequence is CASSLSGSGNYGYTF.

At least ten counts were recorded for this clone. The observed sequence ends 3 residues before the CDR3 terminus, with the missing tail filled in from the germline J gene. V usage is TRBV9 and J usage is TRBJ2-2, with D maybe TRBD2 (6 bases). V dropped 2 bases and J dropped 7 bases, with 15 bases sitting between them. The length of the CDR3 is 15 residues. Germline-derived CDR1 and CDR2 are SGDLS and YYNGEE. The CDR3 reads CASSVAGGEYGELFF. The sequenced part of the CDR3 DNA is TGTGCCAGCAGCGTGGCCGGAGGGGAATACGGGGAG.

At least ten counts were recorded for this clone. Coverage ceases 3 residues before the CDR3 finishes, and the germline J gene fills in the end. V and J are TRBV7-9 and TRBJ1-1, with 8 bases lining up with TRBD1. The CDR3 length is 14 residues. CDR1 is SEHNR, CDR2 FQNEAQ, per germline (reference sequence). The ends lost 5 bases at V and 2 bases at J; junction bases unmatched: 4. CDR3 DNA, as far as it was read: TGTGCCAGCAGCCGGACAGGGCTTAACACTGAA. It encodes CASSRTGLNTE. The complete CDR3 protein is CASSRTGLNTEAFF.

This clone was seen ten or more times. CDR3 loop: CASVTGHNYGYTF. The CDR3 bases that were read are TGTGCCAGCGTGACAGGGCATAACTATGGC. The gene calls are TRBV7-9 and TRBJ1-2; TRBD1 aligns across 7 bases. The sequence runs out 3 residues before the end of the CDR3; the remainder is reconstructed from the germline J gene. The CDR3 sequence is 13 residues long. J lost 1 base, V lost 8 bases, and 4 bases had no gene match. Germline V gene sequence: CDR1 SEHNR, CDR2 FQNEAQ (reference sequence).

This clone came up many times. Read sequence stops 3 residues before the CDR3 end, and the germline J gene provides the missing end. This chain links TRBV29-1 with TRBJ1-2; 7 positions match TRBD1. CDR1 SQVTM and CDR2 ANQGSEA come from the germline V gene. This CDR3 is built from 14 residues. V shed 7 bases and J 5 bases; nucleotides not matched to a gene: 13. The CDR3 DNA, read in part, is TGCAGCGCCAAGACAGGGAGTGGGGGGTATGGC. Translation gives CSAKTGSGGYG. Given in full, the CDR3 is CSAKTGSGGYGYTF.

This clone was detected ten times or more. The read ends 3 residues shy of where the CDR3 ends; the end is completed using the germline J gene. V is TRBV19 and J is TRBJ1-6; D might be TRBD1 (5 bases). Germline V gives CDR1 LNHDA, CDR2 SQIVND (reference sequence). The CDR3 consists of 15 residues. V was trimmed by 5 bases and J by 5 bases, leaving 13 bases between them. The sequenced CDR3 bases are TGTGCCAGTAGTCCCTCCGGGGGGAATAATTCACCC. This encodes CASSPSGGNNSP. The full CDR3 reads CASSPSGGNNSPLHF. The complete variable domain, with remaining parts taken from reference TRBV19 and TRBJ1-6, reads DGGITQSPKYLFRKEGQNVTLSCEQNLNHDAMYWYRQDPGQGLRLIYYSQIVNDFQKGDIAEGYSVSREKKESFPLTVTSAQKNPTAFYLCASSPSGGNNSPLHFGNGTRLTVT.

This clone was found many times. The read comes to an end 3 residues before the CDR3 does, leaving the germline J gene to fill in the end. V gene TRBV5-4 combines with J gene TRBJ2-3; a weak D match, TRBD2 (6 bases). Trimming took off 5 bases at V and 5 bases at J, with 12 bases between the two ends. CDR3 length: 13 amino acids. Germline lookup yields CDR1 SGHNT and CDR2 YYREEE (reference sequence). The CDR3 region is CASRGGAGDTQYF. CDR3 bases read: TGTGCCAGCAGGGGCGGGGCAGGAGATACG.

This clone was picked up many times. The read halts 3 residues ahead of the CDR3 end, with the missing end drawn from the germline J gene. The chain employs TRBV7-8 and TRBJ2-5; TRBD2 matches at 13 bases. The CDR3 consists of 17 residues. The junction had 5 bases not matched to a gene; V was cut back by 0 bases and J by 4 bases. Germline loops: CDR1 SGHVS, CDR2 FQNEAQ. The CDR3 DNA, read in part, is TGTGCCAGCAGCTTAGCGGCACTAGCGGGAGGGCGAGAGACC. Its translation: CASSLAALAGGRET. The CDR3 as a whole reads CASSLAALAGGRETQYF.

In the case of this clone: The read ends 3 residues early relative to the CDR3; the germline J gene fills the gap. The V call is TRBV7-9, the J call TRBJ1-1; D ambiguous. This CDR3 comprises 13 residues. Between the trimmed V and J ends, which lost 4 bases and 1 base, there was a span of 7 bases. Looked up from germline, CDR1 is SEHNR and CDR2 is FQNEAQ (reference sequence). This chain's CDR3 is CASSSTENTEAFF. The CDR3 bases that were read are TGTGCCAGCAGCTCCACAGAGAACACTGAA.